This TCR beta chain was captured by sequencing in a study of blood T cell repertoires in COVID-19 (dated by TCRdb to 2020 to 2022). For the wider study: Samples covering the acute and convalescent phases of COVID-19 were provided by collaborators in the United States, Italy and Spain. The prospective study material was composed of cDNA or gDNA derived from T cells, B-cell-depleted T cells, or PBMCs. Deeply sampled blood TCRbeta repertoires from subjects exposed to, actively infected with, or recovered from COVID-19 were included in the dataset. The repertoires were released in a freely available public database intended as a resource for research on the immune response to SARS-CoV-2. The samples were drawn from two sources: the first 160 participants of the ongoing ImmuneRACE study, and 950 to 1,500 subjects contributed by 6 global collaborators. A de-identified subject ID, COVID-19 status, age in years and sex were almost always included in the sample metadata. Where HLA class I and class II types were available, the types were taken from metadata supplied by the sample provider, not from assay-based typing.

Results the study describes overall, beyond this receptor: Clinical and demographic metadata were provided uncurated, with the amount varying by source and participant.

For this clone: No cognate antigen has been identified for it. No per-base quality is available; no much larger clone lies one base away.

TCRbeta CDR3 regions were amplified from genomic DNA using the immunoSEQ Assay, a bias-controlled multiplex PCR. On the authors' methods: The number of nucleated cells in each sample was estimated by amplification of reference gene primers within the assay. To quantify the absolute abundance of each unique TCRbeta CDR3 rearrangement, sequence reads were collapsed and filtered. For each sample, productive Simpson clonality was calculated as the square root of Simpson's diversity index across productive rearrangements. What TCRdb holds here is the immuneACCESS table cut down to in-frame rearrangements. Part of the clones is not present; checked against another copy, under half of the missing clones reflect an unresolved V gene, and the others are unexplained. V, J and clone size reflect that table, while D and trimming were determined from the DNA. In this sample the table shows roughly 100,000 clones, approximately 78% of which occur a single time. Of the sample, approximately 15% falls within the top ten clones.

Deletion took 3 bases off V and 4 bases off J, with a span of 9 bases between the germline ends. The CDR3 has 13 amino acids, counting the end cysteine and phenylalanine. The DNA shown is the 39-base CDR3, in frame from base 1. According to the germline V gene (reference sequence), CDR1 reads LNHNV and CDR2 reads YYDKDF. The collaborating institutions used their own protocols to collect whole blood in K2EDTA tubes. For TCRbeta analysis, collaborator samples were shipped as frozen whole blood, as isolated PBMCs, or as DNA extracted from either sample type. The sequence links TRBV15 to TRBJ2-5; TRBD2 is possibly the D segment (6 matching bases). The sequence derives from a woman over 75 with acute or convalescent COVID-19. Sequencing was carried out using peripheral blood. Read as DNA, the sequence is TGTGCCACCAGCAGGTGGCGGGGAGAGACCCAGTACTTC. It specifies CATSRWRGETQYF.